Following are 30 T cell receptor beta chains from one sample sequenced in a study of technical replicates of blood from a few donors. TCRdb keeps only in-frame clones here, not all; method: immunoSEQ multiplex PCR. The sample contains 65,000 to 85,000 clones, approximately 96% of which appear only once. Sequencing used T cells isolated from PBMCs. Source of these receptors: a human donor in good health.

V usage is TRBV29-1 and J usage is TRBJ2-7; 8 bases are shared with TRBD1. The CDR3 covers 13 residues. The J segment lost 5 bases and the V segment lost 6 bases, leaving 9 bases of the junction unmatched. Per germline, CDR1 SQVTM and CDR2 ANQGSEA. DNA for the CDR3: TGCAGCGTGTGTACGACAGGGGTCCACGAGCAGTACTTC. This gives the protein CSVCTTGVHEQYF.

The rearrangement links TRBV4-1 to TRBJ2-3; D may be TRBD2 (6 bases). CDR3 size: 15 residues. The V gene lost 0 bases and the J gene lost 1 base, with 8 bases spanning the gap. CDR1 and CDR2 (germline): MGHRA, YSYEKL. This CDR3 is CASSQERGRTDTQYF. The CDR3 DNA sequence: TGCGCCAGCAGCCAAGAGCGGGGACGCACAGATACGCAGTATTTT.

V and J are TRBV30 and TRBJ2-7; possibly TRBD2 for D (6 bases). The CDR3 extends over 15 amino acids. CDR1 and CDR2 (germline): GTSNPN, SVGIG (reference sequence). V lost 2 bases, J lost 5 bases, and 19 bases lay in between. The CDR3 nucleotides read TGTGCCTGGAGTCCCGGGGGAGAGGGAAGCGACGAGCAGTACTTC. The encoded protein is CAWSPGGEGSDEQYF.

The chain carries TRBV2 and TRBJ2-1; tentatively, D is TRBD1 (6 bases). V lost 3 bases, J lost 5 bases, and 14 bases lay in between. From germline, CDR1 is SNHLY and CDR2 FYNNEI. This CDR3 has 15 amino acids. This CDR3 is CASSDYQGIHNEQFF. In nucleotides, the CDR3 is TGTGCCAGCAGTGATTACCAGGGGATTCACAATGAGCAGTTCTTC.

The chain combines TRBV4-1 with TRBJ1-2, with TRBD1 as a possible D gene (6 bases). With 5 bases removed from V and 7 bases from J, the gap between germline ends came to 14 bases. The CDR3 is 13 amino acids. CDR1 and CDR2 from the germline V gene are MGHRA and YSYEKL. The CDR3 nucleotides are TGCGCCAGCAGCAGGGTGGAAGGGGGTGGCTACACCTTC. Encoded protein: CASSRVEGGGYTF.

The J gene is TRBJ2-5, the V gene TRBV19; possible D gene TRBD2, 7 bases. V gave up 4 bases and J gave up 5 bases, with 17 bases separating them. The germline V gene encodes CDR1 LNHDA and CDR2 SQIVND (reference sequence). This CDR3 is built from 15 residues. CDR3 amino acids: CASSTAGAPEETQYF. The CDR3 bases are TGTGCCAGTAGTACTGCGGGGGCTCCTGAGGAGACCCAGTACTTC.

This clone showed up just once. The chain couples TRBV6-5 to TRBJ2-7; D possibly corresponds to TRBD2 (6 bases). The germline V gene encodes CDR1 MNHEY and CDR2 SVGAGI. This CDR3 spans 12 amino acids. V was pared by 6 bases and J by 7 bases, with 13 bases between. CDR3 sequence (DNA): TGTGCCAGCAGCGGGGAGGTTGGGGAGCAGTACTTC. Its protein product is CASSGEVGEQYF.

The chain combines TRBV29-1 with TRBJ1-1; D is perhaps TRBD1 (5 bases). Per germline, CDR1 SQVTM and CDR2 ANQGSEA. This CDR3 has 11 residues. Trimming removed 4 bases from V and 7 bases from J, with 10 bases in between. CDR3 protein: CSVAGPDEAFF. As DNA, the CDR3 is TGCAGCGTTGCAGGGCCGGATGAAGCTTTCTTT. Based on the CDR3 plus reference TRBV29-1 and TRBJ1-1, the full variable domain is SAVISQKPSRDICQRGTSLTIQCQVDSQVTMMFWYRQQPGQSLTLIATANQGSEATYESGFVIDKFPISRPNLTFSTLTVSNMSPEDSSIYLCSVAGPDEAFFGQGTRLTVV.

CDR3 bases: TGTGCCAGCTCACAATACGCGGGCACAGATACGCAGTATTTT. Residues: CASSQYAGTDTQYF. The V gene is TRBV18, the J gene TRBJ2-3, with D unclear. CDR3 length equals 14 residues. V was trimmed by 4 bases and J by 1 base, leaving 9 bases between them. The germline CDR1 and CDR2 sequences are KGHSH and LQKENI. The full variable domain, completed using reference TRBV18 and TRBJ2-3, is NAGVMQNPRHLVRRRGQEARLRCSPMKGHSHVYWYRQLPEEGLKFMVYLQKENIIDESGMPKERFSAEFPKEGPSILRIQQVVRGDSAAYFCASSQYAGTDTQYFGPGTRLTVL.

The chain combines TRBV5-6 with TRBJ1-2, with 7 bases that match TRBD1. This CDR3 has 15 amino acids. V was pared by 4 bases and J by 3 bases, with 9 bases of the junction left unmatched. Germline V gene data show CDR1 as SGHDT and CDR2 as YYEEEE. This chain's CDR3 is CASSGLPGQHYGYTF. The CDR3 nucleotides read TGTGCCAGCAGCGGGCTGCCGGGACAGCACTATGGCTACACCTTC.

This clone has more than one count but fewer than ten. The chain uses TRBV5-1 and TRBJ1-1, with a tentative D call TRBD1 (6 bases). The V gene's germline CDR1 is SGHRS and CDR2 YFSETQ. V lost 3 bases and J lost 4, with 10 bases in between. The CDR3 extends over 13 amino acids. The CDR3 is CASSWGQLTEAFF. CDR3 coding DNA: TGCGCCAGCAGCTGGGGGCAACTCACTGAAGCTTTCTTT.

This rearrangement joins TRBV27 to TRBJ2-7, with D possibly being TRBD1 (6 bases). The CDR3 is made up of 14 amino acids. Germline V gene sequence: CDR1 MNHEY, CDR2 SMNVEV (reference sequence). The V gene lost 6 bases and the J gene lost 5 bases, with 17 bases spanning the gap. In DNA, the CDR3 is TGTGCCAGCAGCTACGACAGGTTTTTCAACGAGCAGTACTTC. This encodes CASSYDRFFNEQYF.

The genes are TRBV20-1 and TRBJ1-4; 9 nucleotides align to TRBD1. The J segment lost 10 bases and the V segment lost 5 bases, leaving 2 bases of the junction unmatched. The CDR3 length is 11 residues. Germline CDR1 reads DFQATT; CDR2 reads SNEGSKA (reference sequence). CDR3 residues: CSALDRGKLFF. The CDR3 nucleotides read TGCAGTGCTCTGGACAGGGGAAAACTGTTTTTT.

The chain combines TRBV5-4 with TRBJ2-2; no clear D. Trimming left V 5 bases short and J 0 bases short, with 8 bases between. Germline CDR1 reads SGHNT; CDR2 reads YYREEE (reference sequence). The CDR3 extends over 14 amino acids. The CDR3 DNA reads TGTGCCAGCAGGTCGGGTTCGAACACCGGGGAGCTGTTTTTT. As protein: CASRSGSNTGELFF.

This sequence joins TRBV21-1 and TRBJ2-5; TRBD2, the table's D call, was not compared with the DNA. TRBV21-1 represents a pseudogene. The CDR3 consists of 12 residues. CDR3 sequence: CASSSSGETQYF. CDR3 nucleotide sequence: TGTGCCAGCAGCTCTAGCGGGGAGACCCAGTACTTC.

The V call is TRBV6-5, the J call TRBJ2-7, with D maybe TRBD1 (6 bases). V lost 2 bases and J lost 3, with 11 bases in between. This CDR3 spans 14 amino acids. From germline, CDR1 is MNHEY and CDR2 SVGAGI. The CDR3 here is CASSYGQLYYEQYF. As DNA, the CDR3 is TGTGCCAGCAGTTACGGACAGCTTTACTACGAGCAGTACTTC.

This rearrangement joins TRBV10-3 to TRBJ1-2; D is possibly TRBD1 (5 bases). The CDR3 loop spans 14 amino acids. Trimming cost V 3 bases and J 3 bases, with 11 bases left between them. Germline CDR1 ENHRY, CDR2 SYGVKD. DNA of the CDR3: TGTGCCATCAGTGACGCAGGGAACGACTATGGCTACACCTTC. Translation gives CAISDAGNDYGYTF.

The rearrangement links TRBV5-6 to TRBJ1-1; TRBD1 agrees at 11 bases. CDR1 is SGHDT, CDR2 YYEEEE, per germline. This CDR3 comprises 18 residues. V shed 1 base, J shed 4 bases, and the junction held 12 bases outside the gene matches. This chain's CDR3 is CASSLLGQGDFGGTEAFF. DNA of the CDR3: TGTGCCAGCAGCTTGCTGGGACAGGGGGATTTTGGTGGCACTGAAGCTTTCTTT.

The chain combines TRBV5-4 with TRBJ2-5; TRBD2 matches at 10 bases. V was clipped by 0 bases and J by 4 bases; unmatched bases: 9. CDR1 SGHNT and CDR2 YYREEE come from the germline V gene (reference sequence). The CDR3 has 17 residues. The chain's CDR3 is CASSLEAGGPRGETQYF. CDR3 sequence (DNA): TGTGCCAGCAGCTTGGAAGCGGGAGGGCCTAGGGGAGAGACCCAGTACTTC.

This clone was recorded once. The chain links TRBV10-3 to TRBJ1-3, with D perhaps matching TRBD1 (6 bases). CDR1 and CDR2 (germline): ENHRY, SYGVKD. The CDR3 has 14 residues. The germline V and J ends were trimmed by 7 bases and 0 bases, with 10 bases remaining between them. CDR3 region: CAIKKQGSGNTIYF. The CDR3 DNA reads as TGTGCCATCAAAAAACAGGGCTCTGGAAACACCATATATTTT.

The gene calls are TRBV6-5 and TRBJ2-3; a weak D match, TRBD2 (6 bases). V lost 2 bases to trimming and J lost 0 bases, with 9 bases between them. Germline assignment: CDR1 MNHEY and CDR2 SVGAGI. The CDR3 is 15 amino acids. The CDR3 DNA follows: TGTGCCAGCAGTTACCAAGGGACTAGCACAGATACGCAGTATTTT. Its protein product is CASSYQGTSTDTQYF.

A single count supports this clone. The chain recombines TRBV5-6 with TRBJ2-5; TRBD1 is a possible D gene (6 bases). The CDR3 is 13 residues long. V was shortened by 0 bases and J by 4 bases, with 7 bases between the two germline ends. The germline V gene encodes CDR1 SGHDT and CDR2 YYEEEE. The CDR3 here is CASSLGRGETQYF. CDR3 coding DNA: TGTGCCAGCAGCTTGGGCAGGGGAGAGACCCAGTACTTC.

The chain recombines TRBV7-2 with TRBJ2-1; a weak D match, TRBD1 (6 bases). This CDR3 region has 15 residues. Germline lookup yields CDR1 SGHTA and CDR2 FQGNSA. The V gene lost 1 base and the J gene lost 6 bases, with 13 bases spanning the gap. DNA of the CDR3: TGTGCCAGCAGCTTAGAGACAGGTGTTATCAATGAGCAGTTCTTC. Translating gives CASSLETGVINEQFF.

The chain carries TRBV10-3 and TRBJ2-7; the D gene is possibly TRBD1 (7 bases). The V end was cut by 9 bases, the J end by 2 bases, with 17 bases between. The CDR3 is 14 residues long. Germline values: CDR1 ENHRY, CDR2 SYGVKD. CDR3 residues: CAIWDAGQPYEQYF. For the CDR3, the DNA is TGTGCCATATGGGACGCGGGACAGCCCTACGAGCAGTACTTC.

The rearrangement links TRBV5-4 to TRBJ2-1, with TRBD1 matching over 9 bases. Germline CDR1 reads SGHNT; CDR2 reads YYREEE (reference sequence). This CDR3 spans 15 amino acids. V lost 6 bases, J lost 2 bases, and 6 bases stayed unmatched. The DNA of the CDR3 is TGTGCCAGCACCGGGGACAGGGAAGCCTACAATGAGCAGTTCTTC. It is translated as CASTGDREAYNEQFF.

This sequence joins TRBV6-6 and TRBJ1-2; D gene unclear. Trimming took off 5 bases at V and 6 bases at J, with 16 bases between the two ends. Germline loops: CDR1 MNHNY, CDR2 SVGAGI (reference sequence). The CDR3 runs 14 residues. CDR3: CASSDPPRFNGYTF. CDR3 in DNA: TGTGCCAGCAGTGACCCCCCTAGGTTCAATGGCTACACCTTC.

The chain couples TRBV7-9 to TRBJ2-2, with TRBD1 identical over 9 bases. The CDR3 extends over 15 amino acids. CDR1 and CDR2 (germline): SEHNR, FQNEAQ (reference sequence). V was clipped by 5 bases and J by 1 base; unmatched bases: 2. The CDR3 spells CASSLGQGNTGELFF. In DNA form, the CDR3 reads TGTGCCAGCAGCCTGGGACAGGGGAACACCGGGGAGCTGTTTTTT. The whole variable domain, filled in from reference TRBV7-9 and TRBJ2-2, reads DTGVSQNPRHKITKRGQNVTFRCDPISEHNRLYWYRQTLGQGPEFLTYFQNEAQLEKSRLLSDRFSAERPKGSFSTLEIQRTEQGDSAMYLCASSLGQGNTGELFFGEGSRLTVL.

The chain uses TRBV6-6 and TRBJ1-1; D gene uncertain. Trimming took off 3 bases at V and 8 bases at J, with 10 bases between the two ends. Germline V gene lookup returns CDR1 MNHNY and CDR2 SVGAGI (reference sequence). The CDR3 is made up of 12 amino acids. The CDR3 protein is CASSYSMSEAFF. DNA of the CDR3: TGTGCCAGCAGTTATTCTATGTCCGAAGCTTTCTTT.

V and J are TRBV28 and TRBJ2-7; TRBD1 might be the D (6 bases). V was shortened by 3 bases and J by 1 base, with 10 bases between the two germline ends. Germline CDR1 is MDHEN and CDR2 is SYDVKM. The CDR3 is 14 amino acids. This chain's CDR3 is CASSFTGRSYEQYF. DNA for the CDR3: TGTGCCAGCAGTTTTACAGGGCGTTCCTACGAGCAGTACTTC.

This chain uses TRBV28 with TRBJ1-5; TRBD1 might be the D (5 bases). Trimming shortened V by 2 bases and J by 0 bases, and 8 bases separated the two germline ends. This CDR3 has 15 amino acids. The germline CDR1 and CDR2 sequences are MDHEN and SYDVKM. The CDR3: CASSLLRDSNQPQHF. The CDR3 coding sequence is TGTGCCAGCAGTTTACTCAGGGATAGCAATCAGCCCCAGCATTTT.